Below are 13 T cell receptor beta chains sequenced from a single sample in a study of blood T cell repertoires in COVID-19. Profiling relied on immunoSEQ multiplex PCR, and the TCRdb table lists in-frame clones only, not all of them. The data hold about 36,000 clones, with roughly 77% observed a single time. The specimen sequenced was peripheral blood. The receptors here all came from a human donor in a cohort sampled during active or convalescent COVID-19. The donor label of this sample is uncertain.

This clone was detected only a few times. The chain's CDR3 is CASSYDRSGDGSYEQYF. For the CDR3, the DNA is TGTGCCAGCAGCTACGATCGATCGGGAGATGGATCCTACGAGCAGTACTTC. The genes are TRBV11-2 and TRBJ2-7; possibly TRBD2 for D (6 bases). This CDR3 comprises 17 residues. CDR1 and CDR2 from the germline V gene are SGHAT and FQNNGV. With 4 bases removed from V and 1 base from J, the gap between germline ends came to 20 bases.

A few counts support this clone. The chain has TRBV25-1 and TRBJ2-3, with 10 bases aligning to TRBD2. The CDR3 sequence is 16 residues long. Germline values: CDR1 MGHDK, CDR2 SYGVNS. V lost 5 bases to trimming and J lost 0 bases; unmatched junction nucleotides: 5. CDR3 amino acids: CASSPGLALSTDTQYF. Written as DNA, the CDR3 is TGTGCCAGCAGTCCGGGACTAGCGCTTAGCACAGATACGCAGTATTTT. The variable domain in full, with the rest retrieved from reference TRBV25-1 and TRBJ2-3, is EADIYQTPRYLVIGTGKKITLECSQTMGHDKMYWYQQDPGMELHLIHYSYGVNSTEKGDLSSESTVSRIRTEHFPLTLESARPSHTSQYLCASSPGLALSTDTQYFGPGTRLTVL.

J is TRBJ2-7 and V is TRBV3-1 (or the pseudogene TRBV3-2); a possible D gene is TRBD2 (5 bases). Germline assignment: CDR1 LGHDT and CDR2 YNNKEL (reference sequence). Trimming took 1 base from V and 7 from J, leaving 11 bases between them. The CDR3 loop spans 13 amino acids. Here the CDR3 reads CASSQVSRGEQYF. The CDR3 DNA sequence: TGTGCCAGCAGCCAAGTAAGCAGAGGGGAGCAGTACTTC.

The chain combines TRBV28 with TRBJ2-7; 10 bases are shared with TRBD1. CDR3 length: 16 amino acids. Per the germline V gene, CDR1 is MDHEN and CDR2 is SYDVKM. The V and J ends lost 7 bases and 5 bases, in that order; junction bases with no gene match: 14. The CDR3 DNA reads TGTGCCAGCACTCTCCAGTCGGGACAGGGGAGCCACGAGCAGTACTTC. Residues: CASTLQSGQGSHEQYF.

This chain uses TRBV30 with TRBJ2-7; possible D gene TRBD2, 6 bases. This CDR3 has 16 amino acids. Trimming stripped 1 base from V and 0 bases from J, with 16 bases between. Germline CDR1 reads GTSNPN; CDR2 reads SVGIG (reference sequence). In nucleotides, the CDR3 is TGTGCCTGGAGTGGAAGCGGGTACATGTTCTCCTACGAGCAGTACTTC. Translating gives CAWSGSGYMFSYEQYF.

The chain is built from TRBV2 and TRBJ2-7; unclear D gene. Germline loops: CDR1 SNHLY, CDR2 FYNNEI. Trimming stripped 2 bases from V and 1 base from J, with 9 bases between. The CDR3 runs to 14 residues. Here the CDR3 reads CASSETRTSYEQYF. The DNA of the CDR3 is TGTGCCAGCAGTGAAACCCGTACTTCCTACGAGCAGTACTTC.

This chain links TRBV6-2 or TRBV6-3 with TRBJ2-1; D perhaps matches TRBD2 (5 bases). V was clipped by 5 bases and J by 5 bases, with 13 bases between them. Germline V lookup: CDR1 MNHEY, CDR2 SVGEGT. The CDR3 totals 14 residues. CDR3 sequence reads: CASSDTILDNEQFF. In DNA form, the CDR3 reads TGTGCCAGCAGTGACACCATACTAGACAATGAGCAGTTCTTC.

To note about this clone: The same CDR3 is also encoded by other DNA sequences in this sample. This rearrangement joins TRBV4-2 to TRBJ1-1; 10 bases map to TRBD1. This CDR3 has 15 amino acids. The V gene end was trimmed by 1 base and the J gene end by 5 bases; junction bases not matched to a gene: 4. From germline, CDR1 is LGHNA and CDR2 YNFKEQ. This chain's CDR3 is CASSQARTGGTEAFF. The CDR3 region has the DNA TGTGCCAGCAGCCAAGCGAGGACAGGGGGAACTGAAGCTTTCTTT.

The chain carries TRBV24-1 and TRBJ2-2, with TRBD2 identical over 11 bases. In germline, CDR1 is KGHDR, CDR2 SFDVKD. CDR3 size: 15 residues. V was pared by 1 base and J by 7 bases, with 1 base of the junction left unmatched. This CDR3 is CATSDLLAGDGELFF. The CDR3 bases are TGTGCCACCAGTGATTTACTAGCGGGAGACGGGGAGCTGTTTTTT.

As concerns this clone: The junction shows a germline mismatch at one end, possibly a read error. The chain uses TRBV11-2 and TRBJ2-7, with 9 bases aligning to TRBD1. This CDR3 region has 11 residues. Germline values: CDR1 SGHAT, CDR2 FQNNGV. The CDR3 spells CASSPGTGWNF. The CDR3 DNA sequence: TGTGCCAGCAGCCCTGGGACAGGGTGGAACTTC.

The J gene is TRBJ1-2, the V gene TRBV19; D call uncertain. From germline, CDR1 is LNHDA and CDR2 SQIVND (reference sequence). This CDR3 has 13 residues. The V end was cut by 5 bases, the J end by 3 bases, with 10 bases between. The CDR3 DNA sequence: TGTGCCAGTAGTTATGCGGGCTACTATGGCTACACCTTC. Its protein is CASSYAGYYGYTF.

The chain links TRBV19 to TRBJ1-6; D is possibly TRBD1 (6 bases). CDR1 LNHDA and CDR2 SQIVND come from the germline V gene (reference sequence). The CDR3 is made up of 14 amino acids. With 7 bases removed from V and 7 bases from J, the gap between germline ends came to 14 bases. CDR3 DNA: TGTGCCAGTATCGACGGGGGGCCCAATTCACCCCTCCACTTT. It codes for CASIDGGPNSPLHF.

The chain carries TRBV19 and TRBJ1-1, with a tentative D call TRBD1 (5 bases). Germline-derived CDR1 and CDR2 are LNHDA and SQIVND (reference sequence). The CDR3 contains 13 residues. Trimming took off 5 bases at V and 5 bases at J, with 12 bases between the two ends. The CDR3 region has the DNA TGTGCCAGTAGTCAGGGACGGGGGACTGAAGCTTTCTTT. This gives the protein CASSQGRGTEAFF.